A single sample gave rise to the 11 T cell receptor beta chains below, sequenced in a study of control samples from healthy donors and cancer patients. Sequenced by immunoSEQ multiplex PCR; TCRdb stores in-frame clones only, minus some. The table includes 40,000 to 50,000 clones, approximately 87% detected once. Sequencing was carried out using blood. Receptors were obtained from a man aged 55-75 years in good health.

This clone showed up just once. The chain recombines TRBV29-1 with TRBJ2-7, with a tentative D call TRBD2 (5 bases). The V and J ends lost 2 bases and 7 bases respectively, with 18 bases between them. The CDR3 runs to 14 residues. CDR1 and CDR2 from the germline V gene are SQVTM and ANQGSEA. The DNA of the CDR3 is TGCAGCGTTGAATCGGCAGCTACCACGGGGGAGCAGTACTTC. Its translation: CSVESAATTGEQYF.

This chain uses TRBV14 with TRBJ1-1; D perhaps matches TRBD1 (6 bases). This CDR3 comprises 13 residues. Germline V lookup: CDR1 SGHDN, CDR2 FVKESK. Trimming removed 3 bases from V and 5 bases from J, with 10 bases in between. The CDR3 DNA sequence: TGTGCCAGCAGCCAGATACAGGGAACTGAAGCTTTCTTT. This encodes CASSQIQGTEAFF.

The V call is TRBV14, the J call TRBJ1-1, with 7 bases matching TRBD1. The CDR3 length is 13 residues. CDR1 is SGHDN, CDR2 FVKESK, per germline. The V and J ends lost 4 bases and 10 bases, in that order; junction bases with no gene match: 9. The CDR3 DNA sequence: TGTGCCAGCAGCCTTACCGCAGGGGGGCGAGCTTTCTTT. Translating gives CASSLTAGGRAFF. The entire variable domain, with the rest obtained from reference TRBV14 and TRBJ1-1, is as follows: EAGVTQFPSHSVIEKGQTVTLRCDPISGHDNLYWYRRVMGKEIKFLLHFVKESKQDESGMPNNRFLAERTGGTYSTLKVQPAELEDSGVYFCASSLTAGGRAFFGQGTRLTVV.

The chain uses TRBV2 and TRBJ2-3; 9 bases map to TRBD2. CDR1 and CDR2 (germline): SNHLY, FYNNEI. V was pared by 3 bases and J by 4 bases, with 8 bases of the junction left unmatched. This CDR3 contains 16 residues. CDR3 sequence reads: CASSDSGRFLSDTQYF. In DNA, the CDR3 is TGTGCCAGCAGTGACAGCGGGAGGTTTCTTTCAGATACGCAGTATTTT.

V usage is TRBV18 and J usage is TRBJ2-2; 11 positions match TRBD1. V shed 1 base, J shed 7 bases, and the junction held 14 bases outside the gene matches. CDR1 is KGHSH and CDR2 is LQKENI in the germline V gene. The CDR3 totals 19 residues. CDR3 DNA sequence: TGTGCCAGCTCACCACTCGCCTCCGGGACAGGGGGTTCTGGCGGGGAGCTGTTTTTT. This encodes CASSPLASGTGGSGGELFF. Together with reference TRBV18 and TRBJ2-2, the CDR3 gives the full variable domain: NAGVMQNPRHLVRRRGQEARLRCSPMKGHSHVYWYRQLPEEGLKFMVYLQKENIIDESGMPKERFSAEFPKEGPSILRIQQVVRGDSAAYFCASSPLASGTGGSGGELFFGEGSRLTVL.

The V call is TRBV10-1, the J call TRBJ2-2, with 8 bases identical to TRBD2. With 4 bases clipped from V and 2 bases from J, the junction kept 6 bases outside the gene matches. Germline CDR1 and CDR2: WNHNN and SYGVQD (reference sequence). The CDR3 consists of 16 residues. CDR3 residues: CASSGLAGFNTGELFF. The CDR3 bases are TGCGCCAGCAGTGGATTAGCGGGGTTTAACACCGGGGAGCTGTTTTTT.

The rearrangement uses TRBV6-6 and TRBJ1-1; D perhaps matches TRBD1 (6 bases). In germline, CDR1 is MNHNY, CDR2 SVGAGI (reference sequence). Trimming took off 0 bases at V and 11 bases at J, with 19 bases between the two ends. The CDR3 sequence is 15 residues long. DNA of the CDR3: TGTGCCAGCAGTTACTCCGGGGGCGCCGGTAATTTGGCTTTCTTT. The encoded protein is CASSYSGGAGNLAFF.

This chain connects TRBV5-4 to TRBJ1-6; D is perhaps TRBD1 (5 bases). The CDR3 has 12 amino acids. Germline CDR1 and CDR2: SGHNT and YYREEE (reference sequence). Trimming left V 2 bases short and J 10 bases short, with 7 bases between. The CDR3 loop is CASSFSGSPLHF. For the CDR3, the DNA is TGTGCCAGCAGCTTTTCAGGGTCACCCCTCCACTTT.

This rearrangement joins TRBV7-2 to TRBJ1-5; no definite D call. The CDR3 is 15 residues long. The V gene's germline CDR1 is SGHTA and CDR2 FQGNSA. V lost 4 bases and J lost 1, with 11 bases in between. The CDR3 spells CASSYRAGSNQPQHF. The CDR3 DNA follows: TGTGCCAGCAGCTATAGAGCAGGAAGCAATCAGCCCCAGCATTTT.

The table lists this clone with a few counts. The chain links TRBV12-3 or TRBV12-4 to TRBJ2-7; 10 bases agree with TRBD1. The CDR3 loop spans 13 amino acids. V was clipped by 4 bases and J by 3 bases; unmatched bases: 0. The CDR3 DNA follows: TGTGCCAGCAGTTGGACAGGGGGCTACGAGCAGTACTTC. Translation gives CASSWTGGYEQYF.

Only a few counts were recorded for this clone. This chain joins TRBV29-1 and TRBJ2-4, with TRBD2 matching over 7 bases. The V gene end was trimmed by 7 bases and the J gene end by 6 bases; junction bases not matched to a gene: 9. The germline V gene has CDR1 SQVTM and CDR2 ANQGSEA. CDR3 length: 13 amino acids. CDR3 region: CSGALPGGNIQYF. CDR3 nucleotide sequence: TGCAGCGGTGCCCTTCCGGGAGGAAACATTCAGTACTTC.